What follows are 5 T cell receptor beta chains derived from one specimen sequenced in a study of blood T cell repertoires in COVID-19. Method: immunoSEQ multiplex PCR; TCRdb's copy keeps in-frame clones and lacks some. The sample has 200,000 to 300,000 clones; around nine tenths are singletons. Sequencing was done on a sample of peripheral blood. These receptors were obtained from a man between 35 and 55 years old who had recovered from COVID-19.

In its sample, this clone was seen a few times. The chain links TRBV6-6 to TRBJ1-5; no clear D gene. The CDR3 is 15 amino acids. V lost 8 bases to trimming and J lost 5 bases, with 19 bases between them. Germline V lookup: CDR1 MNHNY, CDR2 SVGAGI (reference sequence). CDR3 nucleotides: TGTGCCAGCCACCATAGGAGCAGACCAGATCAGCCCCAGCATTTT. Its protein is CASHHRSRPDQPQHF.

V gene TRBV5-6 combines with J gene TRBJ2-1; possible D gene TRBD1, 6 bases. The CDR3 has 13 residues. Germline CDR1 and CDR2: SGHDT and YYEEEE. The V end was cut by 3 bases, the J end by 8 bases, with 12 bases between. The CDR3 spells CASSSYREDEQFF. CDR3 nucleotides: TGTGCCAGCAGCTCATACAGGGAAGATGAGCAGTTCTTC.

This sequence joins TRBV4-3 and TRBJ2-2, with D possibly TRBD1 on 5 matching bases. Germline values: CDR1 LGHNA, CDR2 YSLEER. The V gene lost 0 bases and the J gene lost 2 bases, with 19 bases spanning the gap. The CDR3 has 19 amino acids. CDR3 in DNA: TGCGCCAGCAGCCAAGAAATAATGGACACCATTAGCAACACCGGGGAGCTGTTTTTT. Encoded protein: CASSQEIMDTISNTGELFF.

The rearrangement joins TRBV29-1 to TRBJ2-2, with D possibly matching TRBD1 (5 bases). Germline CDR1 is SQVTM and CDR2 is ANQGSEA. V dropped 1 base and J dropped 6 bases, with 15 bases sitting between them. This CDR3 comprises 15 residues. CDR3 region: CSVEGSGSVAGELFF. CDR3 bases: TGCAGCGTTGAAGGGTCAGGGTCCGTTGCCGGGGAGCTGTTTTTT.

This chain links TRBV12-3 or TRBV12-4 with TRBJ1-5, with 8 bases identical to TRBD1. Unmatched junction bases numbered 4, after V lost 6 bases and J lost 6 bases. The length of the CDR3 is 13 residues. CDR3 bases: TGTGCCAGCAGCATGACAGGGGCTCAGCCCCAGCATTTT. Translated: CASSMTGAQPQHF.